Following are 4 T cell receptor beta chains from one sample sequenced in a study of radiotherapy plus CTLA-4 blockade in lung cancer. The repertoire was sequenced with immunoSEQ multiplex PCR; TCRdb's copy has only in-frame clones and lacks some. The data show 20,000 or so clones, more than 75% seen once. Sequencing used peripheral blood, obtained from a patient treated with radiotherapy plus ipilimumab. The receptor source for this set is a human donor with non-small cell lung cancer whose response to radiotherapy plus ipilimumab could not be evaluated.

The rearrangement joins TRBV18 to TRBJ1-5; D is undetermined. Trimming pared 3 bases from V and 5 bases from J, leaving 8 bases between. Germline CDR1 and CDR2: KGHSH and LQKENI. CDR3 size: 13 residues. CDR3: CASSPNTHQPQHF. The CDR3 region has the DNA TGTGCCAGCTCACCCAACACCCATCAGCCCCAGCATTTT. Full variable domain (rest looked up from reference TRBV18 and TRBJ1-5): NAGVMQNPRHLVRRRGQEARLRCSPMKGHSHVYWYRQLPEEGLKFMVYLQKENIIDESGMPKERFSAEFPKEGPSILRIQQVVRGDSAAYFCASSPNTHQPQHFGDGTRLSIL.

The chain links TRBV5-1 to TRBJ2-7, with a possible D match to TRBD2 (5 bases). CDR3 length equals 14 residues. V lost 0 bases and J lost 2, with 9 bases in between. The germline gives CDR1 SGHRS, CDR2 YFSETQ. This chain's CDR3 is CASSLDEGPYEQYF. DNA for the CDR3: TGCGCCAGCAGCTTGGATGAGGGTCCCTACGAGCAGTACTTC.

This chain connects TRBV5-8 to TRBJ1-5; 8 bases line up with TRBD1. The germline gives CDR1 SGHTS, CDR2 YDEGEE. Trimming cost V 4 bases and J 3 bases; bases outside gene matches: 6. There are 15 residues in the CDR3. The CDR3 loop is CASSPGQANNQPQHF. Written as DNA, the CDR3 is TGTGCCAGCAGCCCGGGACAGGCAAACAATCAGCCCCAGCATTTT.

The rearrangement uses TRBV6-1 and TRBJ2-7; 8 nucleotides line up with TRBD2. Germline assignment: CDR1 MNHNS and CDR2 SASEGT. CDR3 size: 12 residues. The CDR3 DNA reads TGTGCGACCGGGGGGGGCTCCTACGAGCAGTACTTC. It is translated as CATGGGSYEQYF.